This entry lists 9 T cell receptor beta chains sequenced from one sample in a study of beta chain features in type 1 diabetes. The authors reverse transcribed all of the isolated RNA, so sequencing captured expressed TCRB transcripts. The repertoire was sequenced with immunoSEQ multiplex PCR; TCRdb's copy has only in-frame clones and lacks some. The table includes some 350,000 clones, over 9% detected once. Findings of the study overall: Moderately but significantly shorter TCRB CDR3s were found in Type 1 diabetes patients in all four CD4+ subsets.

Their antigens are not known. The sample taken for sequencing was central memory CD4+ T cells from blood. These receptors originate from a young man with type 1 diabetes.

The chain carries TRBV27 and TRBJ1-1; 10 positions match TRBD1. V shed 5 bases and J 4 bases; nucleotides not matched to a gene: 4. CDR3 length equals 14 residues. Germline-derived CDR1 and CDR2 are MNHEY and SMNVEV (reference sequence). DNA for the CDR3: TGTGCCAGCAGTAGAGGACAGGGGGTCACTGAAGCTTTCTTT. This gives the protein CASSRGQGVTEAFF.

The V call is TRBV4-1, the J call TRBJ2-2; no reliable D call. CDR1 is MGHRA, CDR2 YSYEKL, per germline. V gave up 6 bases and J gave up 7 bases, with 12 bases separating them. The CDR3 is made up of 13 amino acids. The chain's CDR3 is CASSTDLGGELFF. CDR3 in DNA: TGCGCCAGCAGTACAGATTTAGGCGGGGAGCTGTTTTTT.

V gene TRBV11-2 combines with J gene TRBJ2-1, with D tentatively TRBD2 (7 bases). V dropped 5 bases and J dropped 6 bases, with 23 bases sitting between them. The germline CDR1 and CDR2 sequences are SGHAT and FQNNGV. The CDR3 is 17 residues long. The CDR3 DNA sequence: TGTGCCAGCAGCCCCGCGGGGGCGGCGCGGAGTGGCAATGAGCAGTTCTTC. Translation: CASSPAGAARSGNEQFF.

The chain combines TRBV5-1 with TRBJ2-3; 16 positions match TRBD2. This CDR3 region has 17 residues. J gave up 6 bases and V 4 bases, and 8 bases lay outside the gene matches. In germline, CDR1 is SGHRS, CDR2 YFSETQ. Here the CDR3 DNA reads TGCGCCAGCAGCCCAGGGACTAGCGGGAGGGCCTCGGATACGCAGTATTTT. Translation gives CASSPGTSGRASDTQYF.

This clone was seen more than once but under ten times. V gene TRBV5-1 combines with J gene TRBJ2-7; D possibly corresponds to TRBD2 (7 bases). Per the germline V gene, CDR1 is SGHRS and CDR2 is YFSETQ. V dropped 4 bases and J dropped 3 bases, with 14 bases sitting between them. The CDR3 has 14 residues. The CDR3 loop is CASSPGGAVYEQYF. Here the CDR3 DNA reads TGCGCCAGCAGCCCTGGGGGGGCGGTCTACGAGCAGTACTTC.

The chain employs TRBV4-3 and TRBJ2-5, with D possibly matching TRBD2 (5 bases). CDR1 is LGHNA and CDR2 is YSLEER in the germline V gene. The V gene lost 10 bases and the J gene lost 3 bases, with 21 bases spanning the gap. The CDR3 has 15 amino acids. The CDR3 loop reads CANPQLATEKETQYF. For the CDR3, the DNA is TGCGCCAACCCCCAATTAGCGACGGAAAAAGAGACCCAGTACTTC.

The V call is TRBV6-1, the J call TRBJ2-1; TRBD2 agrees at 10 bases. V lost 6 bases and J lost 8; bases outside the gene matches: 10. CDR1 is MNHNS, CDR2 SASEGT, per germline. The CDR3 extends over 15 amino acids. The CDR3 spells CASSRAGGREHEQFF. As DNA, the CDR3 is TGTGCCAGCAGCCGAGCGGGAGGGCGAGAACATGAGCAGTTCTTC.

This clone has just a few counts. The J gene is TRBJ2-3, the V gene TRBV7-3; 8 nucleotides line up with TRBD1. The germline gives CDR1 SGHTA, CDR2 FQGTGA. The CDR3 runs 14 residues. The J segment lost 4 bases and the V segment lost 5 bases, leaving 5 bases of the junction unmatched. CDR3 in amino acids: CASSQGQGADTQYF. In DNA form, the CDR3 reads TGTGCCAGCAGCCAAGGACAGGGCGCAGATACGCAGTATTTT.

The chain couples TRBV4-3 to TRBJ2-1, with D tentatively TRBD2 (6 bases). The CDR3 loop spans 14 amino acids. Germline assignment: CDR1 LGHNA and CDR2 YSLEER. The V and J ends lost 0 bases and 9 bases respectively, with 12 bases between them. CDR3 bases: TGCGCCAGCAGCCAAGAGAGGAGGGAGAGTGAGCAGTTCTTC. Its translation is CASSQERRESEQFF.